The clone carrying this TCR beta chain is categorized as medium-sized. The sample belongs to a study of shared clonotypes between healthy human individuals. Assay used: immunoSEQ multiplex PCR; TCRdb lists only in-frame clones, some missing. The sample consists of about 450,000 clones, around 79% of them appearing once. Recent vaccinations or acute infections were absent in the healthy HIV-negative adult donors. Researchers drew on tens of millions of PBMCs for genomic DNA from unsorted samples. The CDR3 sequence is 16 residues long. Trimming cost V 1 base and J 8 bases; bases outside gene matches: 8. CDR1 is LGHNA, CDR2 YNFKEQ, per germline.

Sequencing was performed on PBMCs. This TCR derives from a woman aged 40-49 years in good health. Some clones in this sample may be carry-over from other donors' samples. The rearrangement joins TRBV4-2 to TRBJ2-1; TRBD2 matches at 10 bases. The CDR3 nucleotides are TGTGCCAGCAGCCAAGCGGCTAGCGGGAGTTTCCATGAGCAGTTCTTC. It encodes CASSQAASGSFHEQFF.